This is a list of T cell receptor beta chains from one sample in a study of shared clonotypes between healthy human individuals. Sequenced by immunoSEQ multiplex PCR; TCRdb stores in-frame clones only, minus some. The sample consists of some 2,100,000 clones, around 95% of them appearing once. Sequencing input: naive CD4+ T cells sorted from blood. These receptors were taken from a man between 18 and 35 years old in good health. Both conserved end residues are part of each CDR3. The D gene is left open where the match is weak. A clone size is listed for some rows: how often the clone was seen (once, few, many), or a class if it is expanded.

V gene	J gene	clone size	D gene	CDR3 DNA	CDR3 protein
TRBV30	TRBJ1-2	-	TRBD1	TGTGCCTGGAGTCTCAGCCGGGACAGGGCCCTTCGGGGCTACACCTTC	CAWSLSRDRALRGYTF
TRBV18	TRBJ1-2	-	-	TGTGCCAGCTCACAAGGACAGCCAACCGTCCTCTATGGCTACACCTTC	CASSQGQPTVLYGYTF
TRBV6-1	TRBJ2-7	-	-	TGTGCCAGCAGTGAAAGGCTAGAAAAATACGAGCAGTACTTC	CASSERLEKYEQYF
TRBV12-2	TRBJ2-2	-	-	TGTGCAAGTCGCTCATGGGCATTAACAAGGGAGCTGTTTTTT	CASRSWALTRELFF
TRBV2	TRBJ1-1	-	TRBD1	TGTGCCAGCAGTGGGGACAGGGGGAACACTGAAGCTTTCTTT	CASSGDRGNTEAFF
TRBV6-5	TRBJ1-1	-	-	TGTGCCAGCAGCCGCGGGGACACTGAAGCTTTCTTT	CASSRGDTEAFF
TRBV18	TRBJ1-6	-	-	TGTGCCAGCTCACCACTATCAATTGGGCAGGCGCCTGGTTCACCCCTCCACTTT	CASSPLSIGQAPGSPLHF
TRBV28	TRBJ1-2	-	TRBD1	TGTGCCAGCAGTTCACCTCGACAGGGGGCTTTTGGCTACACCTTC	CASSSPRQGAFGYTF
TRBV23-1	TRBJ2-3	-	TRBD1	TGCGCCAGCAGTCACCCGGGACAGGGGGCGAAAGATACGCAGTATTTT	CASSHPGQGAKDTQYF
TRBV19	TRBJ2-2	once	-	TGTGCCAGTAGTCGGGTCCCGGAGACCGGGGAGCTGTTTTTT	CASSRVPETGELFF
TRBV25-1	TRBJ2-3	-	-	TGTGCCAGCAGTGACTCGCGCGCAGATACGCAGTATTTT	CASSDSRADTQYF
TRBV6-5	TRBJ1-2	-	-	TGTGCCAGCAGTTTTGTTGGCTACGATGGGGGCTACACCTTC	CASSFVGYDGGYTF
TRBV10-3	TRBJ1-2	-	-	TGTGCCATCACCATGCAGGGATATGGCTACACCTTC	CAITMQGYGYTF
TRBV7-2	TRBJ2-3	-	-	TGTGCCAGCAGCCTAAGTTTAGCGAGTAGCACAGATACGCAGTATTTT	CASSLSLASSTDTQYF
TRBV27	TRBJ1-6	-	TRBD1	TGTGCCAGCAGTACAGGGGTTTCACCCCTCCACTTT	CASSTGVSPLHF
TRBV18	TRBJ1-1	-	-	TGTGCCAGCTCACCGCCCGGGAGGGCTTACACTGAAGCTTTCTTT	CASSPPGRAYTEAFF
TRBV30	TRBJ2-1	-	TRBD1	TGTGCCTGGAGTGCCGGACAGGGTAATGAGCAGTTCTTC	CAWSAGQGNEQFF
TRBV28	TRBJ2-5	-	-	TGTGCCAGCACCGGCCGTCGAGAGACCCAGTACTTC	CASTGRRETQYF
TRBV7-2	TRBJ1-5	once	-	TGTGCCAGCAGCCGTGGACAGCCCAATCAGCCCCAGCATTTT	CASSRGQPNQPQHF
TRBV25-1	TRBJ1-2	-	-	TGTGCCAGCAGTGGGGGTTATGGCTACACCTTC	CASSGGYGYTF
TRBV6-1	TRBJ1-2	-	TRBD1	TGTGCCAGCATCACAGGGGGTTACTATGGCTACACCTTC	CASITGGYYGYTF
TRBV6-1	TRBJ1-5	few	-	TGTGCCAGCATCGAAACAGGGCTCCGTCAGCCCCAGCATTTT	CASIETGLRQPQHF
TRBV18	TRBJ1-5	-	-	TGTGCCAGCTCACCACTCGAACAGGGAAATCGTCAGCCCCAGCATTTT	CASSPLEQGNRQPQHF